The rows below give T cell receptor beta chains drawn from one sample of a study of identical twins. TCRdb re-called the 5' RACE reads with MiXCR, one entry per CDR3 protein. The sample holds about 700,000 distinct CDR3 sequences, over 8.5% seen once. In addition, the sample was reused for a study of yellow fever vaccine responses in identical twins.

Sequenced input: PBMCs. The source is a woman between 18 and 29 years old in good health. Both conserved end residues are part of each CDR3. A D gene is named only where the DNA matches it firmly. Size tells how often a clone was seen (once, few, many) or the class of an expanded clone, and some rows leave it out.

TRBV7-9	TRBJ2-5	TRBD1	NA	TGTGCCAGCAGCCCACCAGGGGGTGCTCTACAAGAGACCCAGTACTTC	CASSPPGGALQETQYF
TRBV9	TRBJ1-2	TRBD1	few	TGTGCCAGCAGCCCACCTGACAGGGTCGTTGGCTACACCTTC	CASSPPDRVVGYTF
TRBV11-2	TRBJ2-5	TRBD2	NA	TGTGCCAGCAGCACTTCCGGGACTAGCCAAGAGACCCAGTACTTC	CASSTSGTSQETQYF
TRBV10-3	TRBJ2-6	TRBD2	NA	TGTGCTACAATCGACGGGGGGTCTGGGGCCAACGTCCTGACTTTC	CATIDGGSGANVLTF
TRBV9	TRBJ2-7	NA	NA	TGTGCCAGCAGCGTAGACGAGGGGTGGGCCTACGAGCAGTACTTC	CASSVDEGWAYEQYF
TRBV5-5	TRBJ2-5	TRBD2	few	TGTGCCAGCAGCCGCGGACTAGCGGGGGGGGAAGAGACCCAGTACTTC	CASSRGLAGGEETQYF
TRBV9	TRBJ2-5	TRBD2	many	TGTGCCAGCAGCGTAGATCCTAGCGGGGGTATCCAAGAGACCCAGTACTTC	CASSVDPSGGIQETQYF
TRBV12-3/TRBV12-4	TRBJ1-5	NA	NA	TGTGCCAGCACCCTGGGGCAGAAGACTACGTCCCAGCATTTT	CASTLGQKTTSQHF
TRBV19	TRBJ2-3	NA	NA	TGTGCCAGTACCCTCACAGATACGCAGTATTTT	CASTLTDTQYF
TRBV19	TRBJ2-7	NA	NA	TGTGCCAGTAGCACCTATGGGAATTACGAGCAGTACTTC	CASSTYGNYEQYF
TRBV20-1	TRBJ1-1	NA	few	TGCAGTGCTGTAAACCAAAGACTCGGACAGCTGAACACTGAAGCTTTCTTT	CSAVNQRLGQLNTEAFF
TRBV7-6	TRBJ2-1	NA	many	TGTGCCAGCAGCTCCTTTACTTTCCACAATGAGCAGTTCTTC	CASSSFTFHNEQFF
TRBV19	TRBJ1-1	TRBD1	NA	TGTGCCAGTCGACAGGGTGGTAACACTGAAGCTTTCTTT	CASRQGGNTEAFF
TRBV11-1	TRBJ2-1	TRBD2	few	TGTGCCAGCAGCCTTGGACTAGCCTTACTCTCCTCCTACAATGAGCAGTTCTTC	CASSLGLALLSSYNEQFF
TRBV7-6	TRBJ2-5	TRBD2	NA	TGTGCCAGCAGCATCTCAGGACTAGTTCAAGAGACCCAGTACTTC	CASSISGLVQETQYF
TRBV6-2/TRBV6-3	TRBJ1-1	NA	few	TGTGCCAGCAGTTACCTGGGGTCCACTGAAGCTTTCTTT	CASSYLGSTEAFF
TRBV2	TRBJ2-7	TRBD1	few	TGTGCCACATCGGGACAGTCCATATACGAGCAGTACTTC	CATSGQSIYEQYF
TRBV5-1	TRBJ2-7	TRBD2	few	TGCGCCAGCAGCTCCGGACTAGCGGGAGTGAAAGAGCAGTACTTC	CASSSGLAGVKEQYF
TRBV5-1	TRBJ2-1	TRBD2	many	TGCGCCAGCAGCCTCAGGACCGTTAGCGGGGGCTACAATGAGCAGTTCTTC	CASSLRTVSGGYNEQFF
TRBV28	TRBJ1-2	NA	few	TGTGCCAGCAGTCCCCGTGGGGCAGGTCCAACTTACGGCTACACCTTC	CASSPRGAGPTYGYTF
TRBV6-5	TRBJ2-5	NA	NA	TGTGCCAGCAGCCACTCCGGGACGGCCCAAGAGACCCAGTACTTC	CASSHSGTAQETQYF
TRBV3-1	TRBJ2-1	NA	NA	TGTGCCAGCAGCCGGCAGGCCCACTCCTACAATGAGCAGTTCTTC	CASSRQAHSYNEQFF
TRBV4-1	TRBJ2-7	NA	few	TGCGCCAGCAGCCAAACCAGTGAGCTGGGTTACGAGCAGTACTTC	CASSQTSELGYEQYF
TRBV20-1	TRBJ2-3	TRBD2	few	TGCAGCCCGCTAGCGGGAGGGCCTGGAGATACGCAGTATTTT	CSPLAGGPGDTQYF
TRBV25-1	TRBJ2-5	TRBD2	NA	TGTGCCAGCAGTGGGACTAGCGGGACTCGCGAGACCCAGTACTTC	CASSGTSGTRETQYF
TRBV20-1	TRBJ2-1	NA	few	TGCAGTGCGGGGGGGCGGAAGTACAATGAGCAGTTCTTC	CSAGGRKYNEQFF
TRBV9	TRBJ2-1	TRBD2	many	TGTGCCAGCAGCGTAGCTCTAGCGGAGGACAATGAGCAGTTCTTC	CASSVALAEDNEQFF
TRBV12-3/TRBV12-4	TRBJ2-5	NA	few	TGTGCCAGCAGCGCCGGGGGGCGGGGAGAGACCCAGTACTTC	CASSAGGRGETQYF
TRBV11-3	TRBJ2-1	NA	NA	TGTGCCAGCAGCTTAGAAGAGGAGCTTTACAATGAGCAGTTCTTC	CASSLEEELYNEQFF
TRBV7-2	TRBJ2-3	NA	few	TGTGCCAGCAGCTTAGCCTTCGAATTAGAGGATACGCAGTATTTT	CASSLAFELEDTQYF
TRBV11-2	TRBJ2-7	NA	NA	TGTGCCAGCAGCTTAGTAGGTCCGAGCTCCTACGAGCAGTACTTC	CASSLVGPSSYEQYF
TRBV6-2/TRBV6-3	TRBJ2-2	TRBD1	NA	TGTGCCAGCATGGGCACAGGGGGCCTTGGGGAGCTGTTTTTT	CASMGTGGLGELFF
TRBV29-1	TRBJ1-2	TRBD1	few	TGCAGCGTTTCGACAGGGGGCTATGGCTACACCTTC	CSVSTGGYGYTF
TRBV20-1	TRBJ2-5	TRBD1	NA	TGCAGTGCTCGGACAGGGCCGGAGACCCAGTACTTC	CSARTGPETQYF
TRBV5-1	TRBJ2-7	TRBD2	many	TGCGCCAGCAGCGTCCCGACTAGCGGGAGATCCGAGCAGTACTTC	CASSVPTSGRSEQYF
TRBV5-1	TRBJ2-2	TRBD2	few	TGCGCCAGCAGCTTGGCCGCGGGGGTGAACACCGGGGAGCTGTTTTTT	CASSLAAGVNTGELFF
TRBV7-9	TRBJ2-7	NA	NA	TGTGCCAGCAGCTTAGGGAATTCCGACGAGCAGTACTTC	CASSLGNSDEQYF
TRBV6-2/TRBV6-3	TRBJ2-1	TRBD2	NA	TGTGCCAGCGTAAAGGGAGGGAGTACCTACAATGAGCAGTTCTTC	CASVKGGSTYNEQFF
TRBV28	TRBJ2-7	NA	NA	TGTGCCAGCAGTGGGGTTTACGAGCAGTACTTC	CASSGVYEQYF
TRBV7-9	TRBJ2-3	TRBD1	NA	TGTGCCAGCAGACCCGAGACCGGGACAGGGAAGGTGGATACGCAGTATTTT	CASRPETGTGKVDTQYF
TRBV5-1	TRBJ2-1	NA	many	TGCGCCAGCAGCCGAGACTACAATGAGCAGTTCTTC	CASSRDYNEQFF
TRBV7-2	TRBJ2-7	NA	many	TGTGCCAGCAGTGGGAGGGGGGGGACCTACGAGCAGTACTTC	CASSGRGGTYEQYF
TRBV12-3/TRBV12-4	TRBJ2-3	TRBD2	NA	TGTGCCAGCAGTCCCCGGGGGGGCCGTTCAGATACGCAGTATTTT	CASSPRGGRSDTQYF